The rows below give T cell receptor beta chains drawn from one sample of a study of blood T cell repertoires in COVID-19. Sequencing used immunoSEQ multiplex PCR; TCRdb keeps in-frame clones, though not all of them. The table lists about 120,000 clones, 78% of them singletons, with approximately 2.5% in the top ten. The sample taken for sequencing was peripheral blood. These receptors came from a man aged 65 to 85 with acute or convalescent COVID-19. CDR3s include the opening cysteine and the closing phenylalanine or tryptophan. A D gene is named only where the DNA matches it firmly. Rows may omit the clone size; those that give it use once, few, many or a size class.

clone size	V gene	J gene	D gene	CDR3 length	CDR3 DNA	CDR3 protein
.	TRBV7-3	TRBJ1-2	.	15	TGTGCCAGCAGCGCAGTGACAGGTCTTGACTATGGCTACACCTTC	CASSAVTGLDYGYTF
few	TRBV27	TRBJ2-2	.	14	TGTGCCAGCAAAGCCAGGGCGAACACCGGGGAGCTGTTTTTT	CASKARANTGELFF
.	TRBV14	TRBJ2-3	.	13	TGTGCCAGCAGCCCTACGTCCCGGGATACGCAGTATTTT	CASSPTSRDTQYF
few	TRBV14	TRBJ1-2	.	13	TGTGCCAGCAGCCCCCAGGACAGATATGGCTACACCTTC	CASSPQDRYGYTF
.	TRBV7-8	TRBJ1-2	TRBD1	17	TGTGCCAGCAGCTTAGCCGCCGGGACAGGGAATAACTATGGCTACACCTTC	CASSLAAGTGNNYGYTF
once	TRBV19	TRBJ2-5	TRBD2	16	TGTGCCAGTAGTCTTCTAGCGGGGGGGATGGGAGAGACCCAGTACTTC	CASSLLAGGMGETQYF
once	TRBV19	TRBJ1-6	TRBD1	15	TGTGCCAGTAGTAATGGCAGGGGGCCGTATTCACCCCTCCACTTT	CASSNGRGPYSPLHF
.	TRBV19	TRBJ2-1	.	11	TGTGCCAGTAGTATTGGAGCAGAGCAGTTCTTC	CASSIGAEQFF
.	TRBV12-5	TRBJ1-2	TRBD1	14	TGTGCTAGTGGTCTCCCGGGACAGGGCGATGGCTACACCTTC	CASGLPGQGDGYTF
once	TRBV6-2/TRBV6-3	TRBJ2-5	.	14	TGTGCCAGCAGTTTGGGGGGTGTGGGTGAGACCCAGTACTTC	CASSLGGVGETQYF
.	TRBV5-1	TRBJ2-7	TRBD1	15	TGCGCCAGCAGCTTGGTGACAGGGGGCTCCTACGAGCAGTACTTC	CASSLVTGGSYEQYF
few	TRBV11-3	TRBJ1-1	TRBD1	16	TGTGCCAGCAGCCCCCCAGGTACAGGGGTGGGCACTGAAGCTTTCTTT	CASSPPGTGVGTEAFF
.	TRBV6-5	TRBJ2-2	.	16	TGTGCCAGCAGTTACTTTCGGCAGCAGGGCACCGGGGAGCTGTTTTTT	CASSYFRQQGTGELFF
.	TRBV9	TRBJ1-4	TRBD1	18	TGTGCCAGCAGCCCAACGACAGGGGTTTATGGTTTGGATGAAAAACTGTTTTTT	CASSPTTGVYGLDEKLFF
.	TRBV25-1	TRBJ2-1	TRBD2	16	TGTGCCAGCAGTGAAGTAGGATCTAGCGGGGGCAATGAGCAGTTCTTC	CASSEVGSSGGNEQFF
.	TRBV28	TRBJ2-5	TRBD2	19	TGTGCCAGCAGTTTTCACGGGACTAGCGGGGGGGTGGCGCAAGAGACCCAGTACTTC	CASSFHGTSGGVAQETQYF
.	TRBV6-2/TRBV6-3	TRBJ1-5	.	14	TGTGCCAGCAGTACCCGGGACATCAGTCAGCCCCAGCATTTT	CASSTRDISQPQHF
.	TRBV10-3	TRBJ1-1	.	14	TGTGCCATCAACACAGGGTCCTTGAACACTGAAGCTTTCTTT	CAINTGSLNTEAFF
.	TRBV5-1	TRBJ1-4	TRBD1	15	TGCGCCAGCAGCTCCGGGACAGCAACAGATGAAAAACTGTTTTTT	CASSSGTATDEKLFF
.	TRBV7-6	TRBJ1-1	.	17	TGTGCCAGCAGCCCTGTGATGGTGGCCGGCGGAAACACTGAAGCTTTCTTT	CASSPVMVAGGNTEAFF
.	TRBV9	TRBJ1-2	TRBD1	14	TGTGCCAGCAGCGCGGGACAGGGGGCTTATGGCTACACCTTC	CASSAGQGAYGYTF
.	TRBV27	TRBJ1-1	.	15	TGTGCCAGCAAGGGGGGTGGCAGGGGAGGGACTGAAGCTTTCTTT	CASKGGGRGGTEAFF
.	TRBV7-9	TRBJ1-2	.	14	TGTGCCAGCAGCTTAAGCGTTCAGAACTATGGCTACACCTTC	CASSLSVQNYGYTF
.	TRBV7-9	TRBJ1-4	TRBD1	16	TGTGCCAGCAGCTTAGCATTGGGACAGGGTTATGAAAAACTGTTTTTT	CASSLALGQGYEKLFF
once	TRBV24-1	TRBJ1-5	TRBD1	16	TGTGCCACCAGTGATTTAAAGGGGGCAGACAATCAGCCCCAGCATTTT	CATSDLKGADNQPQHF
.	TRBV28	TRBJ1-6	TRBD1	14	TGTGCCAGCAGTTCTGGGACAGGGGTTTCACCCCTCCACTTT	CASSSGTGVSPLHF
.	TRBV4-2	TRBJ2-3	.	15	TGTGCCAGCAGCCAAGATGAAACTAGCGTCAGGGGGCAGTATTTT	CASSQDETSVRGQYF
.	TRBV3-1/TRBV3-2	TRBJ2-1	.	15	TGTGCCAGCAGCCAAGCTGGAACTAGAGGCGGTGAGCAGTTCTTC	CASSQAGTRGGEQFF
once	TRBV18	TRBJ1-3	.	15	TGTGCCAGCTCTCCGCAGGCGATCTCTGGAAACACCATATATTTT	CASSPQAISGNTIYF
.	TRBV5-5	TRBJ2-2	.	15	TGTGCCAGCAGCAGAAAGGGACAGAACACCGGGGAGCTGTTTTTT	CASSRKGQNTGELFF
few	TRBV2	TRBJ2-2	TRBD2	15	TGTGCCAGCAGTGAACTAGCGGGTCTGGGCGGGGAGCTGTTTTTT	CASSELAGLGGELFF
once	TRBV5-1	TRBJ1-2	TRBD1	14	TGCGCCAGCAGCTCCCGACAGGGGATCTATGGCTACACCTTC	CASSSRQGIYGYTF
.	TRBV5-6	TRBJ2-1	TRBD2	17	TGTGCCAGCAGCTTGCGGCGGGGGGGGAGCTCCTACAATGAGCAGTTCTTC	CASSLRRGGSSYNEQFF
.	TRBV19	TRBJ2-7	TRBD1	15	TGTGCCAGTAGTATGCGGGACAGGGGCCCCTACGAGCAGTACTTC	CASSMRDRGPYEQYF
few	TRBV11-2	TRBJ1-4	.	17	TGTGCCAGCAGCTTAGTCGTAGCCACCGCAACTAATGAAAAACTGTTTTTT	CASSLVVATATNEKLFF
.	TRBV14	TRBJ2-1	TRBD1	14	TGTGCCAGCAGCCAGACAGGGAATGGCGATGAGCAGTTCTTC	CASSQTGNGDEQFF
.	TRBV9	TRBJ2-7	.	16	TGTGCCAGCAGCTCCCGAGGCGGTCTAAGCTCCTACGAGCAGTACTTC	CASSSRGGLSSYEQYF
.	TRBV6-2/TRBV6-3	TRBJ1-5	.	18	TGTGCCAGCAGTTACGGAGCCGGTTCATCTCATAGCAATCAGCCCCAGCATTTT	CASSYGAGSSHSNQPQHF
once	TRBV19	TRBJ2-5	TRBD2	15	TGTGCCAGTAAGCGGGGGACGGGGAAGGAAGAGACCCAGTACTTC	CASKRGTGKEETQYF
.	TRBV6-2/TRBV6-3	TRBJ1-4	.	14	TGTGCCAGCAGCTCCGGGCCAGCGGATGAAAAACTGTTTTTT	CASSSGPADEKLFF
.	TRBV5-1	TRBJ1-1	TRBD1	14	TGCGCCAGCAGCTTGCAGGGGGCGAGAACTGAAGCTTTCTTT	CASSLQGARTEAFF
once	TRBV6-2/TRBV6-3	TRBJ1-2	.	15	TGTGCCAGCAGTTCTACGGACAGCGGCATCTATGGCTACACCTTC	CASSSTDSGIYGYTF
.	TRBV5-5	TRBJ1-2	TRBD1	15	TGTGCCAGCACCCAAGGACAGGGTGCCAACTATGGCTACACCTTC	CASTQGQGANYGYTF
.	TRBV7-9	TRBJ1-3	TRBD1	15	TGTGCCAGCAGCGTGGGACAGGGGGTGGGAAACACCATATATTTT	CASSVGQGVGNTIYF
.	TRBV5-1	TRBJ2-2	.	16	TGCGCCAGCAGCTTAATTAGTACAGGGAACACCGGGGAGCTGTTTTTT	CASSLISTGNTGELFF
.	TRBV4-1	TRBJ2-2	.	15	TGCGCCAGCAGCCAAGAAAGCGATTTTGTCGGGGAGCTGTTTTTT	CASSQESDFVGELFF
.	TRBV5-1	TRBJ2-2	.	16	TGCGCCAGCAGCTTGGGCGGGGGCCAAAACACCGGGGAGCTGTTTTTT	CASSLGGGQNTGELFF
.	TRBV5-1	TRBJ1-1	.	14	TGCGCCAGCACCTTACAGGGAAGTAACACTGAAGCTTTCTTT	CASTLQGSNTEAFF